What follows are 19 T cell receptor beta chains derived from one specimen sequenced in a study of T cells in Graves' hyperthyroidism and ophthalmopathy (dated by TCRdb to between 2018 and 2020). Preparation of the library involved multiplex PCR. Data came from an Illumina HiSeq 2000. TCR beta CDR3 regions were amplified from RNA transcripts. The first round of RT-PCR for the TCR CDR3 was performed with the HTBI primer set and the Qiagen OneStep RT-PCR kit. In-frame beta chains were kept once TCRdb had trimmed the public reads at Q25 with fastp and called clones with MiXCR. Each entry is one CDR3 protein sequence, shown with its most common DNA and genes. Here the sample has some 440,000 distinct CDR3 sequences; roughly 14% occur a single time. The ten largest clones take up less than 15% of the sample. Sequencing was performed on blood. These receptors all stem from a woman in her late teens or twenties with Graves' hyperthyroidism.

J is TRBJ1-1 and V is TRBV20-1, with D possibly TRBD1 on 5 matching bases. CDR1 DFQATT and CDR2 SNEGSKA come from the germline V gene (reference sequence). V was cut by 6 bases and J by 1 base, with 15 bases left in between. The CDR3 extends over 14 amino acids. The CDR3 spells CSARGYRSNTEAFF. CDR3 sequence (DNA): TGCAGTGCCCGCGGGTACAGGTCGAACACTGAAGCTTTCTTT.

This clonotype came up many times. J is TRBJ1-5 and V is TRBV6-6, with 7 bases that match TRBD1. J lost 4 bases, V lost 0 bases, and 3 bases had no gene match. CDR1 MNHNY and CDR2 SVGAGI come from the germline V gene (reference sequence). The CDR3 consists of 15 residues. This chain's CDR3 is CASSYSGTVNQPQHF. The CDR3 nucleotides are TGTGCCAGCAGTTACTCCGGGACAGTTAATCAGCCCCAGCATTTT.

The chain uses TRBV20-1 and TRBJ1-1, with TRBD1 matching 10 bases. The CDR3 runs 17 residues. Per germline, CDR1 DFQATT and CDR2 SNEGSKA (reference sequence). V shed 0 bases, J shed 0 bases, and the junction held 7 bases outside the gene matches. The CDR3 reads CSARDKGTGAMNTEAFF. The DNA of the CDR3 is TGCAGTGCTAGAGATAAGGGGACAGGGGCCATGAACACTGAAGCTTTCTTT.

The chain combines TRBV11-3 with TRBJ1-2; TRBD1 might be the D (5 bases). V shed 5 bases and J shed 4 bases, with 17 bases lying between them. Looked up from germline, CDR1 is SGHNT and CDR2 is YENEEA. The CDR3 is made up of 15 amino acids. The CDR3 nucleotides are TGTGCCAGCAGCCCCAGATATCCCCAGGGCTATGGCTACACCTTC. This translates into CASSPRYPQGYGYTF.

Details on this clonotype: A read error may be the cause here, since a much bigger clone is one base away. The V call is TRBV18, the J call TRBJ1-1, with D unresolved. This CDR3 region has 13 residues. The germline V gene has CDR1 KGHSH and CDR2 LQKENI. The CDR3 DNA reads as TGTGCCAGCTCACCACATCACGGCACTGAAGCTCTCTTT. Its protein is CASSPHHGTEALF.

The table lists this clonotype with many counts. The V and J genes are TRBV3-1 and TRBJ2-1; TRBD2 agrees at 7 bases. The V and J ends lost 3 bases and 4 bases, in that order; junction bases with no gene match: 6. CDR3 length: 15 amino acids. Germline values: CDR1 LGHDT, CDR2 YNNKEL (reference sequence). The CDR3 here is CASSHAGVGYNEQFF. CDR3 bases: TGTGCCAGCAGCCATGCGGGAGTGGGGTACAATGAGCAGTTCTTC.

This clonotype occurred many times. The rearrangement uses TRBV28 and TRBJ2-1, with 13 bases that match TRBD2. V was pared by 2 bases and J by 9 bases, with 7 bases of the junction left unmatched. The germline CDR1 and CDR2 sequences are MDHEN and SYDVKM. The CDR3 has 16 residues. The CDR3 protein is CASSLAGLAGWGEQFF. In nucleotides, the CDR3 is TGTGCCAGCAGTTTAGCGGGACTAGCGGGGTGGGGTGAGCAGTTCTTC.

This clonotype was observed at least ten times. The chain is built from TRBV6-1 and TRBJ1-1; no firm D call. The V and J ends lost 1 base and 4 bases respectively, with 13 bases between them. CDR3 length equals 15 residues. From germline, CDR1 is MNHNS and CDR2 SASEGT. This chain's CDR3 is CASSEVRVFGTEAFF. CDR3 bases: TGTGCCAGCAGTGAAGTAAGGGTATTCGGCACTGAAGCTTTCTTT.

This clonotype was observed a handful of times. CDR3 in amino acids: CASSYPGTDNQPQHF. In DNA form, the CDR3 reads TGTGCCAGCAGTTACCCCGGGACGGATAATCAGCCCCAGCATTTT. The chain is built from TRBV6-5 and TRBJ1-5; D possibly corresponds to TRBD1 (5 bases). V lost 2 bases to trimming and J lost 4 bases, with 12 bases between them. The CDR3 sequence is 15 residues long. CDR1 is MNHEY and CDR2 is SVGAGI in the germline V gene.

This clonotype was seen ten or more times. Here the CDR3 DNA reads TGCAGCGTTGAAATTAACACCGGCACTGAAGCTTTCTTT. Its translation: CSVEINTGTEAFF. This chain connects TRBV29-1 to TRBJ1-1; D is undetermined. Germline-derived CDR1 and CDR2 are SQVTM and ANQGSEA. Trimming shortened V by 2 bases and J by 4 bases, and 11 bases separated the two germline ends. The CDR3 totals 13 residues. Full variable domain (missing parts from reference TRBV29-1 and TRBJ1-1): SAVISQKPSRDICQRGTSLTIQCQVDSQVTMMFWYRQQPGQSLTLIATANQGSEATYESGFVIDKFPISRPNLTFSTLTVSNMSPEDSSIYLCSVEINTGTEAFFGQGTRLTVV.

This clonotype was seen ten or more times. This chain uses TRBV28 with TRBJ1-1, with D tentatively TRBD1 (6 bases). CDR1 and CDR2 from the germline V gene are MDHEN and SYDVKM. Trimming took 6 bases from V and 1 from J, leaving 12 bases between them. There are 14 residues in the CDR3. The CDR3 sequence is CASRQQGGNTEAFF. CDR3 coding DNA: TGTGCCAGCAGACAACAGGGTGGGAACACTGAAGCTTTCTTT.

This clonotype came up many times. The chain links TRBV5-1 to TRBJ1-2; 9 bases align to TRBD1. Per germline, CDR1 SGHRS and CDR2 YFSETQ. The CDR3 length is 18 residues. Trimming cost V 4 bases and J 4 bases; bases outside gene matches: 17. CDR3 in amino acids: CASSRDRDRARSIYGYTF. CDR3 bases: TGCGCCAGCAGCCGAGACCGGGACAGGGCCCGGTCAATCTATGGCTACACCTTC. The entire variable domain, with the rest obtained from reference TRBV5-1 and TRBJ1-2, is as follows: KAGVTQTPRYLIKTRGQQVTLSCSPISGHRSVSWYQQTPGQGLQFLFEYFSETQRNKGNFPGRFSGRQFSNSRSEMNVSTLELGDSALYLCASSRDRDRARSIYGYTFGSGTRLTVV.

In its sample, this clonotype was seen many times. J is TRBJ2-3 and V is TRBV7-6, with 13 bases lining up with TRBD2. The V segment lost 1 base and the J segment 4 bases; nucleotides outside the gene matches: 11. The CDR3 is 19 amino acids. Germline V gene lookup returns CDR1 SGHVS and CDR2 FNYEAQ. The CDR3 region has the DNA TGTGCCAGCAGCTTAGTAGGGAGGACTAGCGGGAGATCGGCAGATACGCAGTATTTT. Translation: CASSLVGRTSGRSADTQYF.

This clonotype was recorded a few times. This chain's CDR3 is CSASGESGRLRDTQYF. The CDR3 nucleotides read TGCAGTGCCTCCGGGGAAAGCGGGAGGCTTCGAGATACGCAGTATTTT. The V gene is TRBV20-1, the J gene TRBJ2-3; TRBD2 matches at 9 bases. Germline V gene data show CDR1 as DFQATT and CDR2 as SNEGSKA (reference sequence). There are 16 residues in the CDR3. V was pared by 6 bases and J by 5 bases, with 15 bases of the junction left unmatched.

This clonotype was observed at least ten times. The rearrangement links TRBV11-2 to TRBJ2-1, with 11 bases matching TRBD1. This CDR3 is built from 17 residues. Germline trimming cut 5 bases from V and 0 bases from J; bases unmatched to any gene: 6. Germline lookup yields CDR1 SGHAT and CDR2 FQNNGV. CDR3 nucleotide sequence: TGTGCCAGCAGCACGGACAGGGGGCGAGTCTCCTACAATGAGCAGTTCTTC. The encoded protein is CASSTDRGRVSYNEQFF.

The genes are TRBV18 and TRBJ1-1, with D hard to call. V was cut by 2 bases and J by 4 bases, with 11 bases left in between. Germline CDR1 KGHSH, CDR2 LQKENI. The CDR3 loop spans 14 amino acids. This CDR3 is CASSPVDWGTEAFF. CDR3 in DNA: TGTGCCAGCTCACCAGTGGATTGGGGCACTGAAGCTTTCTTT.

This clonotype was counted a few times. The rearrangement joins TRBV5-1 to TRBJ1-1, with D possibly matching TRBD1 (5 bases). CDR1 is SGHRS, CDR2 YFSETQ, per germline. CDR3 length: 13 amino acids. V was trimmed by 4 bases and J by 5 bases, leaving 12 bases between them. The CDR3 spells CASSQQGGTEAFF. For the CDR3, the DNA is TGCGCCAGCAGCCAGCAGGGTGGGACTGAAGCTTTCTTT.

The sample holds a few counts of this clonotype. The chain employs TRBV29-1 and TRBJ1-4; TRBD1 matches at 8 bases. V was pared by 1 base and J by 5 bases, with 6 bases of the junction left unmatched. The CDR3 has 15 residues. Germline CDR1 reads SQVTM; CDR2 reads ANQGSEA. CDR3 coding DNA: TGCAGCGTTGAAGCCAGGGACAGGATGAATGAAAAACTGTTTTTT. Protein sequence: CSVEARDRMNEKLFF. Looking up the rest from reference TRBV29-1 and TRBJ1-4 gives the full variable domain: SAVISQKPSRDICQRGTSLTIQCQVDSQVTMMFWYRQQPGQSLTLIATANQGSEATYESGFVIDKFPISRPNLTFSTLTVSNMSPEDSSIYLCSVEARDRMNEKLFFGSGTQLSVL.

The genes are TRBV29-1 and TRBJ1-2; maybe TRBD1 (5 bases). The CDR3 runs to 13 residues. Trimming removed 5 bases at V and 4 bases at J, with 14 bases between. Germline CDR1 reads SQVTM; CDR2 reads ANQGSEA. The DNA of the CDR3 is TGCAGCGTTTCTGGGAGAGGGACCTATGGCTACACCTTC. Protein: CSVSGRGTYGYTF.